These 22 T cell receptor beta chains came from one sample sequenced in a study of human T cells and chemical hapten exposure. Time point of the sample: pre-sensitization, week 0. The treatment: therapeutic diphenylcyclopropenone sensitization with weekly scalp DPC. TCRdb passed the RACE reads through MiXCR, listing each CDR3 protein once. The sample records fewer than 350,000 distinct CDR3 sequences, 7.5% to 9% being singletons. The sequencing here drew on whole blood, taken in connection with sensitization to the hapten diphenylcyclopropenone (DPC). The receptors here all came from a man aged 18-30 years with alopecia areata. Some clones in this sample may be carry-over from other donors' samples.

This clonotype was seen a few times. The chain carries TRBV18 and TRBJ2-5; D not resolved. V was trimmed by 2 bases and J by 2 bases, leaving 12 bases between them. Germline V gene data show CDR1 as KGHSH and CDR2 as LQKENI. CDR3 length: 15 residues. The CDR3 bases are TGTGCCAGCTCACCATCGACCATTATGCAAGAGACCCAGTACTTC. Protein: CASSPSTIMQETQYF.

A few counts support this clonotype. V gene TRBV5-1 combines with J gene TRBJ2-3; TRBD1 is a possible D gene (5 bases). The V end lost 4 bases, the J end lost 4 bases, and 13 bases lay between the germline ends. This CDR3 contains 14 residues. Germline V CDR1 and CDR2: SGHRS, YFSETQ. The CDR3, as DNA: TGCGCCAGCAGCCCCGCCCAGGGTCCAGATACGCAGTATTTT. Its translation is CASSPAQGPDTQYF.

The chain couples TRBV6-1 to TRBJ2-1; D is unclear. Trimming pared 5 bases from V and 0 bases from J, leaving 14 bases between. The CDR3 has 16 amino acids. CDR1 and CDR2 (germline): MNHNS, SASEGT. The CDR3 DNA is TGTGCCAGCAGTCCCAGGTCAGACGTCTCCTACAATGAGCAGTTCTTC. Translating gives CASSPRSDVSYNEQFF.

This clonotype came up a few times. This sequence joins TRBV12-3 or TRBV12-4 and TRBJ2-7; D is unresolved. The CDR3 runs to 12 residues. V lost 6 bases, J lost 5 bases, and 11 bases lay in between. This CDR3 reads CASRRVGDEQYF. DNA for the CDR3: TGTGCCAGCAGACGGGTTGGGGACGAGCAGTACTTC.

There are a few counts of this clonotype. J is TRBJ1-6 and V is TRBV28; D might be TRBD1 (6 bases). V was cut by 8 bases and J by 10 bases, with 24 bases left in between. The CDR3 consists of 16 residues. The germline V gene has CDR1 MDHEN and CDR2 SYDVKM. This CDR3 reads CASLPGGGPRESPLHF. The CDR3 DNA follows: TGTGCCAGCCTTCCCGGCGGGGGGCCCCGGGAGTCACCCCTCCACTTT.

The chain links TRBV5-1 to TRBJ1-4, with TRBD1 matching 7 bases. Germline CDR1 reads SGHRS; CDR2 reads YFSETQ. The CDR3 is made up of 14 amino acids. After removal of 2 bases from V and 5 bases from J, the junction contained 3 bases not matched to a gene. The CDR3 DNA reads TGCGCCAGCAGCTTCCTACAGGGGAATGAAAAACTGTTTTTT. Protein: CASSFLQGNEKLFF.

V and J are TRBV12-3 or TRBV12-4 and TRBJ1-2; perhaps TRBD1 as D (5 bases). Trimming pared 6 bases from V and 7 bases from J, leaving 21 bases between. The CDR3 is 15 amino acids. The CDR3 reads CASSPFGGVWSGYTF. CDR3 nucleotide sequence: TGTGCCAGCAGCCCATTCGGGGGGGTATGGAGTGGCTACACCTTC.

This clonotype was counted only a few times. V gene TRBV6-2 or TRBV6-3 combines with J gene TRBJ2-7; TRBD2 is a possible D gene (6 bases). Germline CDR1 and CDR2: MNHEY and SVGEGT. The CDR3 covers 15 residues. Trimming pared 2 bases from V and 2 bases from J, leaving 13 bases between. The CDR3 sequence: CASSYGGTAPYEQYF. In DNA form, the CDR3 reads TGTGCCAGCAGTTACGGCGGGACGGCTCCCTACGAGCAGTACTTC.

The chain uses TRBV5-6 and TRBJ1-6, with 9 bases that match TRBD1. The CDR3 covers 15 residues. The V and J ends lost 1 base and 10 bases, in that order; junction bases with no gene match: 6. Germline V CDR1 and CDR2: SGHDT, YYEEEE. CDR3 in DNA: TGTGCCAGCAGCTTGTACGGGACAGGGCGGTCACCCCTCCACTTT. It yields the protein CASSLYGTGRSPLHF. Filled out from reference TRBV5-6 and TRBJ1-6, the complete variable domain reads DAGVTQSPTHLIKTRGQQVTLRCSPKSGHDTVSWYQQALGQGPQFIFQYYEEEERQRGNFPDRFSGHQFPNYSSELNVNALLLGDSALYLCASSLYGTGRSPLHFGNGTRLTVT.

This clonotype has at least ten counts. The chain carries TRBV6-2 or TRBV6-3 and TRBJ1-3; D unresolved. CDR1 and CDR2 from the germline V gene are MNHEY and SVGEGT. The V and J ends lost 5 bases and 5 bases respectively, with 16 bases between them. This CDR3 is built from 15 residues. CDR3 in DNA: TGTGCCAGCAGTCCGGTAGGCCGAGACCGAAACACCATATATTTT. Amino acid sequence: CASSPVGRDRNTIYF.

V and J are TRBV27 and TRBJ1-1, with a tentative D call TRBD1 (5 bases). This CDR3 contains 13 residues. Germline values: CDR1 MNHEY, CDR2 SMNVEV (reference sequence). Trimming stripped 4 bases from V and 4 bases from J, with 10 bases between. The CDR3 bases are TGTGCCAGCAGTTGGGGGATGGCCACTGAAGCTTTCTTT. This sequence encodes CASSWGMATEAFF.

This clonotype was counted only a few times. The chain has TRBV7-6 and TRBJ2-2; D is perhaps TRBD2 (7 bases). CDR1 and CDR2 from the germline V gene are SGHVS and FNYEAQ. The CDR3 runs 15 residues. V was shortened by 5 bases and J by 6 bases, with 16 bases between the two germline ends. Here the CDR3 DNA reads TGTGCCAGCAGCCAGGGGCCAGGGAGGGCCGGGGAGCTGTTTTTT. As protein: CASSQGPGRAGELFF.

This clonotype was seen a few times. The chain's CDR3 is CASSYFTDTQYF. The CDR3 bases are TGTGCCAGCAGTTACTTCACAGATACGCAGTATTTT. The chain has TRBV6-2 or TRBV6-3 and TRBJ2-3; D uncertain. The CDR3 spans 12 residues. Germline lookup yields CDR1 MNHEY and CDR2 SVGEGT. The V end was cut by 1 base, the J end by 2 bases, with 1 base between.

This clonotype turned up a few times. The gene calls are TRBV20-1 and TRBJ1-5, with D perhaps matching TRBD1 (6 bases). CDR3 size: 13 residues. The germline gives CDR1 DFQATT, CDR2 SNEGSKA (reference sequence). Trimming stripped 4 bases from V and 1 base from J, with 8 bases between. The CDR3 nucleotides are TGCAGTGCTAAAACAGGGAGCAATCAGCCCCAGCATTTT. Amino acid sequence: CSAKTGSNQPQHF.

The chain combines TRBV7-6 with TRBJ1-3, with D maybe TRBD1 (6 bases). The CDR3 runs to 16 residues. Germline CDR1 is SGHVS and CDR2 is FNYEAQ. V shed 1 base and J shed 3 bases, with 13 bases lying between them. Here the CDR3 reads CASSLVGRGNGNTIYF. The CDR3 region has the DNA TGTGCCAGCAGCTTAGTGGGCAGGGGAAATGGAAACACCATATATTTT.

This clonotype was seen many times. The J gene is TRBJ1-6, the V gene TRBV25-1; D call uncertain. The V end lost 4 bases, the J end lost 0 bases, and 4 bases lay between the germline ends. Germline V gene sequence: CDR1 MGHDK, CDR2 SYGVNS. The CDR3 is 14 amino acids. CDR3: CASSGSSYNSPLHF. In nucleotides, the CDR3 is TGTGCCAGCAGTGGTAGCTCCTATAATTCACCCCTCCACTTT. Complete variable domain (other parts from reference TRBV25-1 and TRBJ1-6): EADIYQTPRYLVIGTGKKITLECSQTMGHDKMYWYQQDPGMELHLIHYSYGVNSTEKGDLSSESTVSRIRTEHFPLTLESARPSHTSQYLCASSGSSYNSPLHFGNGTRLTVT.

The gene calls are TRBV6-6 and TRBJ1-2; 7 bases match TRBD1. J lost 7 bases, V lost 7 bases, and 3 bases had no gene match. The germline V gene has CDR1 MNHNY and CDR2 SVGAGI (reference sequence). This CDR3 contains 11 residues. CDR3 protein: CASTGGVGYTF. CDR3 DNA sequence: TGTGCCAGCACAGGGGGAGTTGGCTACACCTTC.

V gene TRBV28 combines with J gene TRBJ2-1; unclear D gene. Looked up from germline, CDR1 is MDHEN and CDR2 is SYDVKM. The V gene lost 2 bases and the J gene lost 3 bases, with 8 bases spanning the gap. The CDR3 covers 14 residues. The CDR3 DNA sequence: TGTGCCAGCAGTTTAAGGGAACTCTACAATGAGCAGTTCTTC. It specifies CASSLRELYNEQFF.

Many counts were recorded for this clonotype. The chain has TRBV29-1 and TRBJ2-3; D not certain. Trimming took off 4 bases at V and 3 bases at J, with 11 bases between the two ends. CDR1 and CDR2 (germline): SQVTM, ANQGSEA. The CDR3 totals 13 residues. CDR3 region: CSVGEHLTDTQYF. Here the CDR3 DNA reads TGCAGCGTTGGGGAACACCTAACAGATACGCAGTATTTT.

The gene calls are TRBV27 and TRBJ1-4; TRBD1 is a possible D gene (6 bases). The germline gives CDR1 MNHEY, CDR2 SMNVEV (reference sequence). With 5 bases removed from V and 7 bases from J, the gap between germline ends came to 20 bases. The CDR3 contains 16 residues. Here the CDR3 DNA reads TGTGCCAGCAGTCCTAGACAGGCCTTTTTTGGTGAAAAACTGTTTTTT. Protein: CASSPRQAFFGEKLFF.

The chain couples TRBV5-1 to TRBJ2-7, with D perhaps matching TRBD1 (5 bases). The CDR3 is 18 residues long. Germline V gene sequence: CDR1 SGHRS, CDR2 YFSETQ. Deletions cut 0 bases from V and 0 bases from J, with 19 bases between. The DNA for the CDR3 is TGCGCCAGCAGCTTGGCTCCCGTCGCGGACAAATACTCCTACGAGCAGTACTTC. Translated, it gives CASSLAPVADKYSYEQYF.

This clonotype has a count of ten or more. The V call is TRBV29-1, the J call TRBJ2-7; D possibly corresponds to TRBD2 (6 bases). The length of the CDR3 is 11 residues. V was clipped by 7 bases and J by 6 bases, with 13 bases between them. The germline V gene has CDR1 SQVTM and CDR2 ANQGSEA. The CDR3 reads CSAGEAGEQYV. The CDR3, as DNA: TGCAGCGCGGGGGAGGCGGGCGAGCAGTACGTC.